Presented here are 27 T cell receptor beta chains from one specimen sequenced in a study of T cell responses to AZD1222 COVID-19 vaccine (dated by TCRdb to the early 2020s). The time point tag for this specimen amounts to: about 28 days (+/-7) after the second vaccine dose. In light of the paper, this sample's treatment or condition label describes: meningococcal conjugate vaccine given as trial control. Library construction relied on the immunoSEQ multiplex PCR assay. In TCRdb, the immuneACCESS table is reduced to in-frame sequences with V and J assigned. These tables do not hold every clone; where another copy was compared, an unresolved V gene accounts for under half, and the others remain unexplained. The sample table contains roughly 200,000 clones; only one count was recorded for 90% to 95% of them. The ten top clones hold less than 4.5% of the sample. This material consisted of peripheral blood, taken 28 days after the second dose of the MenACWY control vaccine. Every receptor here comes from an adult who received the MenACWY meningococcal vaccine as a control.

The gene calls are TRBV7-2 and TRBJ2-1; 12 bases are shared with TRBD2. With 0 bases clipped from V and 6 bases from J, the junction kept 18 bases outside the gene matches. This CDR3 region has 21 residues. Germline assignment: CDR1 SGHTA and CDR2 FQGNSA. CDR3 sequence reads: CASSLAFASGRGLRTLNEQFF. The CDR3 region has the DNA TGTGCCAGCAGCTTAGCCTTCGCTAGCGGGAGGGGTCTAAGGACCCTCAATGAGCAGTTCTTC.

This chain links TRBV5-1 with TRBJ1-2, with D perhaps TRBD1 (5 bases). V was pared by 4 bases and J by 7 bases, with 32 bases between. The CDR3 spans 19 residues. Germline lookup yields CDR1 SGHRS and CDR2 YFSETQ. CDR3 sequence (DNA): TGCGCCAGCAGCGCGAACTACCAGGGCACGGTCAGGGTCGGAGCTGGCTACACCTTC. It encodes CASSANYQGTVRVGAGYTF.

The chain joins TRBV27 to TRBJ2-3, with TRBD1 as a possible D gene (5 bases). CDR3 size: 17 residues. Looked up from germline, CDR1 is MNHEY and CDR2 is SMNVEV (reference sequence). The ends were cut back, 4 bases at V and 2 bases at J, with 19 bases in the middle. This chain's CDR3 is CASSSIWISGITDTQYF. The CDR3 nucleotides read TGTGCCAGCAGTTCCATATGGATCTCAGGGATCACAGATACGCAGTATTTT.

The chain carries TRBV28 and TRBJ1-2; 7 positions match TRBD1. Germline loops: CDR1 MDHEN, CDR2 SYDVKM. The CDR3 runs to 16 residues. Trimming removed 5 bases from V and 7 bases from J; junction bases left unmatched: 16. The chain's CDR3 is CASSPPLQGSGFGYTF. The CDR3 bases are TGTGCCAGCAGTCCCCCCTTACAGGGGAGCGGTTTTGGCTACACCTTC.

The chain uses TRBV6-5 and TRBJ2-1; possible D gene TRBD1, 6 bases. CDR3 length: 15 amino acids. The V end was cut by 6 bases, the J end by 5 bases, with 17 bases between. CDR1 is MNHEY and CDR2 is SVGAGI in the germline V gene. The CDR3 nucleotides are TGTGCCAGCAGACTGACTACAGGGCTCAACAATGAGCAGTTCTTC. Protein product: CASRLTTGLNNEQFF.

The DNA of the CDR3 is TGTGCCAGCAGTTTCCGGGGTAGCGGGACTTACAATGAGCAGTTCTTC. Amino acid sequence: CASSFRGSGTYNEQFF. The gene calls are TRBV28 and TRBJ2-1; 8 bases are shared with TRBD2. The CDR3 is 16 amino acids. Trimming cost V 3 bases and J 4 bases; bases outside gene matches: 8. The germline V gene encodes CDR1 MDHEN and CDR2 SYDVKM.

CDR3 sequence: CASRRGGTSYNEQFF. The CDR3 bases are TGTGCCAGCAGGAGGGGCGGGACCTCCTACAATGAGCAGTTCTTC. This chain links TRBV2 with TRBJ2-1, with D maybe TRBD2 (6 bases). The V gene's germline CDR1 is SNHLY and CDR2 FYNNEI. The CDR3 sequence is 15 residues long. The V end was cut by 6 bases, the J end by 0 bases, with 12 bases between.

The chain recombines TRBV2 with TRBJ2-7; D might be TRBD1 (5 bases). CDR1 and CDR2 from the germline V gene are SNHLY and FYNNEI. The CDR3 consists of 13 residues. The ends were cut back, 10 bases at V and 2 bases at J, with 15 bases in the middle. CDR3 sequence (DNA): TGTGCCACCCGGGCCCAGGGCCCCTACGAGCAGTACTTC. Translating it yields CATRAQGPYEQYF.

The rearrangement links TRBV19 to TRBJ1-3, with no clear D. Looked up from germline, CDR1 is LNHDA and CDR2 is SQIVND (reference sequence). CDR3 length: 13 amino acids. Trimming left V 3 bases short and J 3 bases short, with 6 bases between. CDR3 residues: CASSMRDGNTIYF. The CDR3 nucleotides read TGTGCCAGTAGTATGAGGGATGGAAACACCATATATTTT.

The CDR3 region is CASSPIRTSGHEQFF. CDR3 nucleotides: TGTGCCAGCTCACCGATTAGGACTAGCGGACATGAGCAGTTCTTC. The V call is TRBV18, the J call TRBJ2-1; 10 bases match TRBD2. Germline-derived CDR1 and CDR2 are KGHSH and LQKENI. Trimming removed 3 bases from V and 8 bases from J; junction bases left unmatched: 7. This CDR3 contains 15 residues.

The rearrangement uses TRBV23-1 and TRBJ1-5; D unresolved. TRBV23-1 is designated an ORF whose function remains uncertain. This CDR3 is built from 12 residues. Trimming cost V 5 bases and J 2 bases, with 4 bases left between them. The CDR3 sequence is CASSGGNQPQHF. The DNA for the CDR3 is TGCGCCAGCAGTGGGGGCAATCAGCCCCAGCATTTT.

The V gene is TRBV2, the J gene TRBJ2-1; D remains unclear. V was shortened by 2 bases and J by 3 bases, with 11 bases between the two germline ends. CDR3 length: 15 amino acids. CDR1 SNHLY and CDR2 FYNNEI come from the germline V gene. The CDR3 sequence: CASSERVGGYNEQFF. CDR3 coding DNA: TGTGCCAGCAGTGAAAGGGTAGGCGGCTACAATGAGCAGTTCTTC.

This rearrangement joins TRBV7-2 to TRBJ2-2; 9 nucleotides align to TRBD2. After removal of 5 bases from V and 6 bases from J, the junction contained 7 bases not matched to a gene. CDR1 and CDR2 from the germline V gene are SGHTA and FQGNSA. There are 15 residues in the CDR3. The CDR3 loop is CASSIRSGSAGELFF. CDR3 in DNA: TGTGCCAGCAGCATACGTAGCGGGAGCGCCGGGGAGCTGTTTTTT.

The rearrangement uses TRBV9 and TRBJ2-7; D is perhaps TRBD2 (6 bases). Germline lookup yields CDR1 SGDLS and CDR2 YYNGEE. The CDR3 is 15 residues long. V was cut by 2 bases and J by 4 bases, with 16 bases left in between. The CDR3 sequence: CASSVSGGFIYEQYF. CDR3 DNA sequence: TGTGCCAGCAGCGTTAGCGGAGGGTTCATTTACGAGCAGTACTTC.

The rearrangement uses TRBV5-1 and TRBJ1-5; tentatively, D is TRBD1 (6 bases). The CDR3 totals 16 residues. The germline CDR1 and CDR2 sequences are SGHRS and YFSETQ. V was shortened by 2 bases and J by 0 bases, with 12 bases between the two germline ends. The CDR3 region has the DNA TGCGCCAGCAGCTTCGGGGGGCCGAATAGCAATCAGCCCCAGCATTTT. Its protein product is CASSFGGPNSNQPQHF. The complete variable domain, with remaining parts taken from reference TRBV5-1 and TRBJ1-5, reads KAGVTQTPRYLIKTRGQQVTLSCSPISGHRSVSWYQQTPGQGLQFLFEYFSETQRNKGNFPGRFSGRQFSNSRSEMNVSTLELGDSALYLCASSFGGPNSNQPQHFGDGTRLSIL.

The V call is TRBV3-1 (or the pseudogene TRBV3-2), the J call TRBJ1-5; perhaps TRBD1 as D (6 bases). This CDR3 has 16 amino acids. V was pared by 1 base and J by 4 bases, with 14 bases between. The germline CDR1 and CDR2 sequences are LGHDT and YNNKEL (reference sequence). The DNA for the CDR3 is TGTGCCAGCAGCCAAGGCGGACAGAGAGGGAATCAGCCCCAGCATTTT. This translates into CASSQGGQRGNQPQHF.

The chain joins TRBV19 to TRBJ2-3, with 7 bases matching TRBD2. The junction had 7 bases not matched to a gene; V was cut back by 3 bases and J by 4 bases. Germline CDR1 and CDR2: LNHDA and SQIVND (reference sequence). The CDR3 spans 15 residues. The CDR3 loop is CASSIGAGVPDTQYF. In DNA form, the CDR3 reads TGTGCCAGTAGTATCGGTGCGGGAGTTCCAGATACGCAGTATTTT. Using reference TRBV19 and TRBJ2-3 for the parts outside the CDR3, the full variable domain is DGGITQSPKYLFRKEGQNVTLSCEQNLNHDAMYWYRQDPGQGLRLIYYSQIVNDFQKGDIAEGYSVSREKKESFPLTVTSAQKNPTAFYLCASSIGAGVPDTQYFGPGTRLTVL.

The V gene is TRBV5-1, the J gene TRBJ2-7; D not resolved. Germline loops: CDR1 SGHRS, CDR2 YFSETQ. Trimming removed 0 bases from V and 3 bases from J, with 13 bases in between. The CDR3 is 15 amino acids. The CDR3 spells CASSLDSRYIYEQYF. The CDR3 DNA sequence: TGCGCCAGCAGCTTGGACAGCCGATATATCTACGAGCAGTACTTC. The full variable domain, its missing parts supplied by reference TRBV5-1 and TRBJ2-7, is KAGVTQTPRYLIKTRGQQVTLSCSPISGHRSVSWYQQTPGQGLQFLFEYFSETQRNKGNFPGRFSGRQFSNSRSEMNVSTLELGDSALYLCASSLDSRYIYEQYFGPGTRLTVT.

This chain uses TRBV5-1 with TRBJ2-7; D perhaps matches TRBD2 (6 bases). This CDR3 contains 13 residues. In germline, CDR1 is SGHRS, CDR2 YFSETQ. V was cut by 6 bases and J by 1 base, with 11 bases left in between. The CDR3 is CASKMEGSYEQYF. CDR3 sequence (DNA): TGCGCCAGCAAAATGGAGGGGTCCTACGAGCAGTACTTC. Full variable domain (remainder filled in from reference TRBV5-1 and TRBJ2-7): KAGVTQTPRYLIKTRGQQVTLSCSPISGHRSVSWYQQTPGQGLQFLFEYFSETQRNKGNFPGRFSGRQFSNSRSEMNVSTLELGDSALYLCASKMEGSYEQYFGPGTRLTVT.

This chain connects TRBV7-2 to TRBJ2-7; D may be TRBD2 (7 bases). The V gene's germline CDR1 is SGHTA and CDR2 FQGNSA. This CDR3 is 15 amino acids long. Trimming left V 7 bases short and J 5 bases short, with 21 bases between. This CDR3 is CASIGRSARGHEQYF. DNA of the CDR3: TGTGCCAGCATCGGGAGGAGCGCCCGGGGGCACGAGCAGTACTTC.

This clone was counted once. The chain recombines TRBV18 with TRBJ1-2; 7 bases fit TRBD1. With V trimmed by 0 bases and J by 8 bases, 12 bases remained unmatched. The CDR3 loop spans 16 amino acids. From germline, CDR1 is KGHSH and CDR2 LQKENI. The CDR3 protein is CASSPPTTGRTRGYTF. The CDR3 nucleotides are TGTGCCAGCTCACCACCGACGACAGGGAGGACGAGGGGCTACACCTTC.

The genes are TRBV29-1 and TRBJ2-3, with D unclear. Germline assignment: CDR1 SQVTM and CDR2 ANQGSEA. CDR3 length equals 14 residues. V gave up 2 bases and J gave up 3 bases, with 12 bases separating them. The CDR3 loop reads CSVEPGFPTDTQYF. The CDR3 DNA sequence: TGCAGCGTTGAACCAGGATTCCCGACAGATACGCAGTATTTT.

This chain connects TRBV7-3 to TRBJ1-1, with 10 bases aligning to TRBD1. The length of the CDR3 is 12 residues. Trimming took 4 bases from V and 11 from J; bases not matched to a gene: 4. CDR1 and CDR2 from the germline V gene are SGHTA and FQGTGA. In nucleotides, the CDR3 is TGTGCCAGCAGCTCGGGACAGGGGCGGGCTTTCTTT. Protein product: CASSSGQGRAFF. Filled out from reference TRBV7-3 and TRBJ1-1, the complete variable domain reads GAGVSQTPSNKVTEKGKYVELRCDPISGHTALYWYRQSLGQGPEFLIYFQGTGAADDSGLPNDRFFAVRPEGSVSTLKIQRTERGDSAVYLCASSSGQGRAFFGQGTRLTVV.

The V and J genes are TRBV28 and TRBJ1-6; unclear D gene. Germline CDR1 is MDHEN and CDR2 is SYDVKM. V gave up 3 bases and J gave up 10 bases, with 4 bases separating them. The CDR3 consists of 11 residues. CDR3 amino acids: CASSLGSPLHF. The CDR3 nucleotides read TGTGCCAGCAGTTTGGGATCACCCCTCCACTTT.

The CDR3 loop is CASSGQGGQPQHF. The CDR3, as DNA: TGTGCCAGCAGCGGACAGGGTGGTCAGCCCCAGCATTTT. The chain couples TRBV6-2 or TRBV6-3 to TRBJ1-5, with TRBD1 matching 8 bases. The CDR3 is made up of 13 amino acids. V was clipped by 6 bases and J by 6 bases; unmatched bases: 4. Germline CDR1 is MNHEY and CDR2 is SVGEGT.

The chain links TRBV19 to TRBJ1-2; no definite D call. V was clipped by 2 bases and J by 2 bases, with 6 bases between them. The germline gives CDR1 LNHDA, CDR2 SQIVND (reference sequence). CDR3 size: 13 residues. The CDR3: CASSITGNYGYTF. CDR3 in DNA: TGTGCCAGTAGTATAACGGGGAACTATGGCTACACCTTC.

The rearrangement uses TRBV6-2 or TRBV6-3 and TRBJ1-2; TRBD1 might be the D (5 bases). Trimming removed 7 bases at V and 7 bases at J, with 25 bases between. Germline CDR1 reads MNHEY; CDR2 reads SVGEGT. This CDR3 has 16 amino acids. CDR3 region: CASTPRGTILSSGYTF. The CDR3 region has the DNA TGTGCCAGCACCCCGCGCGGGACGATCCTCTCCAGTGGCTACACCTTC.